This T cell receptor beta chain is drawn from a study of shared clonotypes between healthy human individuals. On the study more broadly: Donors had three CD4 naive, three CD4 memory, two CD8 naive and one CD8 memory plate apiece.

Profiled with immunoSEQ multiplex PCR; TCRdb holds only in-frame clones, not every one. The table lists millions of clones, about 95% of them singletons. Of note for this clone: This same CDR3 is encoded by further DNA sequences in the sample.

Positively selected for CCR7, the CD45RO-negative cells used as naive CD8 cells excluded terminally differentiated effector memory CD45RA+ cells. The CDR3 contains 13 residues. Germline assignment: CDR1 LNHDA and CDR2 SQIVND (reference sequence). V lost 1 base and J 2 bases, leaving 6 bases between the germline ends. The clonotype was recovered from a man aged 18-30 years in good health. Material for sequencing was naive CD8+ T cells sorted from blood. The chain uses TRBV19 and TRBJ2-7; the D is unclear. This CDR3 reads CASSIAGAYEQYF. The DNA of the CDR3 is TGTGCCAGTAGTATAGCTGGTGCCTACGAGCAGTACTTC.